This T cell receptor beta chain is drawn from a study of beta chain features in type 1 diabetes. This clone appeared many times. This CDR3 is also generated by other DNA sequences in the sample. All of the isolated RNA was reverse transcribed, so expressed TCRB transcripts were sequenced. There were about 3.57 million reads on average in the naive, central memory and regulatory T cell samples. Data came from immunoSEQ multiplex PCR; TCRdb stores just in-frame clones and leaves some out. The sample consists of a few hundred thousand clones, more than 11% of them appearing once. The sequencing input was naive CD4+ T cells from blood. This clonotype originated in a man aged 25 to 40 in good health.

CDR3 sequence reads: CAWDRGNTEAFF. DNA of the CDR3: TGTGCCTGGGACAGAGGAAACACTGAAGCTTTCTTT. The chain employs TRBV30 and TRBJ1-1, with a possible D match to TRBD1 (5 bases). The CDR3 covers 12 residues. V lost 5 bases and J lost 2, with 9 bases in between. Looked up from germline, CDR1 is GTSNPN and CDR2 is SVGIG (reference sequence).